This paragraph covers one T cell receptor beta chain sequence. Its cognate antigen is unknown. The entry originates in a study of T cells after yellow fever vaccination. In the study overall: Preparation of fractions with low cell numbers was performed using SMART-Seq v4 Ultra Low Input.

Trimming removed 1 base at V and 5 bases at J, with 5 bases between. Germline V gene data show CDR1 as KGHSH and CDR2 as LQKENI. The CDR3 runs 12 residues. Findings and limits, study-wide: The booster saw the reappearance of most primary-vaccination clones (roughly 97% CD4, around 90% CD8).

A single record per CDR3 protein comes from TCRdb applying MiXCR to the 5' RACE reads. The data hold approximately 250,000 distinct CDR3 sequences, with 5.2% observed a single time. The material was CD4+ T cells sorted from PBMCs, obtained on the day of the yellow fever booster vaccination. This clonotype was obtained from a man aged 18 to 35 who received the YFV17D yellow fever vaccine. This chain joins TRBV18 and TRBJ1-1; D is ambiguous. In DNA, the CDR3 is TGTGCCAGCTCACCACGGTTTACTGAAGCTTTCTTT. Translating it yields CASSPRFTEAFF.